This record looks at one TCR beta chain sequence and its context. The data originate from a study of blood T cell repertoires in COVID-19. Whole-study context: The analysed material was cDNA or gDNA that came from T cells, B-cell-depleted T cells, or PBMCs.

Profiling relied on immunoSEQ multiplex PCR, and the TCRdb table lists in-frame clones only, not all of them. Here the sample spans about 370,000 clones, 91% being singletons. The V gene lost 0 bases and the J gene lost 7 bases, with 11 bases spanning the gap. Germline V gene lookup returns CDR1 SGDLS and CDR2 YYNGEE. The CDR3 consists of 13 residues. This TCR was sampled from a woman in her thirties or forties who had been exposed to COVID-19. The source material was PBMCs or T cells enriched from blood (not recorded which). The chain recombines TRBV9 with TRBJ2-7; D gene uncertain. In nucleotides, the CDR3 is TGTGCCAGCAGCGTAGAGGAGCACCAGGAGCAGTACTTC. This codes for CASSVEEHQEQYF.